One and the same sample provided the 5 T cell receptor beta chains below, sequenced in a study of patients and donors after allogeneic stem cell transplantation. TCRdb called the RT-PCR reads again in MiXCR, with one record for every CDR3 protein. The table shows about 960,000 distinct CDR3 sequences, with 18% occurring only once. The sample was blood, either unsorted or a sorted T cell fraction (not recorded which). The receptors were sampled from a human donor who was either an allogeneic HSCT recipient or a stem cell or donor lymphocyte infusion donor (not recorded which). It is not recorded whose cells these are; they may come from a transplant donor.

This clonotype was recorded many times. This sequence joins TRBV21-1 and TRBJ2-1; TRBD2 is taken as the D call from the table, unchecked against the DNA. TRBV21-1 is annotated as a pseudogene. The CDR3 runs to 16 residues. DNA for the CDR3: TGTGCCAGCAGCAAAGAGGGGCCTCCTGAGTACAATGAGCAGTTCTTC. Translated: CASSKEGPPEYNEQFF.

The J gene is TRBJ2-1, the V gene TRBV5-1; 9 bases are a match to TRBD2. Germline V gene sequence: CDR1 SGHRS, CDR2 YFSETQ. The trim removed 3 bases at V and 7 bases at J, leaving 11 bases unmatched. The CDR3 runs 16 residues. The CDR3 bases are TGCGCCAGCAGCTCCCCGGGCGGGGGGGCGAAAAATGAGCAGTTCTTC. It specifies CASSSPGGGAKNEQFF.

V is TRBV12-3 or TRBV12-4 and J is TRBJ1-2; D unclear. V was pared by 3 bases and J by 4 bases, with 12 bases between. The CDR3 contains 14 residues. The CDR3 DNA follows: TGTGCCAGCAGTTTTGTCTACCTCTCCTATGGCTACACCTTC. It specifies CASSFVYLSYGYTF.

This clonotype was seen a few times. The genes are TRBV7-8 and TRBJ2-7, with a weak D call TRBD2 (5 bases). V dropped 4 bases and J dropped 6 bases, with 10 bases sitting between them. CDR1 is SGHVS and CDR2 is FQNEAQ in the germline V gene. The CDR3 is 12 residues long. The CDR3 DNA reads TGTGCCAGCAGCTCACCCCGGGGCGAGCAGTACTTC. This translates into CASSSPRGEQYF.

The table lists this clonotype with a few counts. The chain uses TRBV27 and TRBJ1-6; D remains unclear. This CDR3 is built from 14 residues. Per germline, CDR1 MNHEY and CDR2 SMNVEV (reference sequence). With 6 bases removed from V and 7 bases from J, the gap between germline ends came to 13 bases. The DNA of the CDR3 is TGTGCCAGCAGGCCGGGAGGGATAAATTCACCCCTCCACTTT. Translated: CASRPGGINSPLHF.